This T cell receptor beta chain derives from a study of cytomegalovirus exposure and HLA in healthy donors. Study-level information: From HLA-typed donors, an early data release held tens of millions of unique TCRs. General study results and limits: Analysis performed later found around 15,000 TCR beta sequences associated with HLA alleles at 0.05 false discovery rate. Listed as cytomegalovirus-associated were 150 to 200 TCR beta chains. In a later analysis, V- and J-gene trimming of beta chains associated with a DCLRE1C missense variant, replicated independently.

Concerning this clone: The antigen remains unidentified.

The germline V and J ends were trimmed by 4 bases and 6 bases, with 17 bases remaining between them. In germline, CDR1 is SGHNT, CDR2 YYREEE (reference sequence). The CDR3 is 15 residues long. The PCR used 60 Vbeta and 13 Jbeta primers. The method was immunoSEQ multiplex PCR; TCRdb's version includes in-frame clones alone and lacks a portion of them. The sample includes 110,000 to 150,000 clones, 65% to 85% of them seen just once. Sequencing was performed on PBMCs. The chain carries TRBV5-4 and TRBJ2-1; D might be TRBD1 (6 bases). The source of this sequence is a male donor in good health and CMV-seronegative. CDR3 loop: CASSPPGAIANEQFF. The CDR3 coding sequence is TGTGCCAGCAGCCCGCCAGGGGCAATTGCCAATGAGCAGTTCTTC.